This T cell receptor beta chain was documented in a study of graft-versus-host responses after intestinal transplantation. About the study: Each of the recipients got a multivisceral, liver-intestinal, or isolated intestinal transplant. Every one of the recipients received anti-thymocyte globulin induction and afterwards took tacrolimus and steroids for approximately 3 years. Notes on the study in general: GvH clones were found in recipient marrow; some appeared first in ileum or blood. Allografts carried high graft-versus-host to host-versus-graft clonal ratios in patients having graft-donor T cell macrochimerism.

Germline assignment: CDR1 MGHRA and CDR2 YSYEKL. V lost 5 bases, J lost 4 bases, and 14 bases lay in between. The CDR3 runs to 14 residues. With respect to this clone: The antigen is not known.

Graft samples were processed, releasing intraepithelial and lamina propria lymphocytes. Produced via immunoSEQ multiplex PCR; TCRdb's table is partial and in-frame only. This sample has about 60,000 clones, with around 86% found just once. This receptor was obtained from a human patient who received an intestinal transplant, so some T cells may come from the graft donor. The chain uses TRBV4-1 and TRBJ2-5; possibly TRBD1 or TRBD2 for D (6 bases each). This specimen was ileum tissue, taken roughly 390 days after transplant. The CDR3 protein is CASSTQGGRETQYF. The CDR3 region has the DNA TGCGCCAGCAGCACACAAGGGGGGAGAGAGACCCAGTACTTC.